These 17 T cell receptor beta chains came from one sample sequenced in a study of beta chain features in type 1 diabetes (dated by TCRdb to the late 2010s). What the research found in general, with its limitations: Type 1 diabetes patients showed a moderate but significant shortening of TCRB CDR3 length in all four CD4+ subsets.

Library preparation used the immunoSEQ multiplex PCR assay. The High Capacity cDNA Reverse Transcription Kit was used to reverse transcribe all of the isolated RNA, meaning that expressed TCRB transcripts were what got sequenced. TCRdb's version of the immuneACCESS table is confined to in-frame rearrangements and falls short of the full clone set. An unresolved V gene accounts for under half of the shortfall where checked; the remainder is of unknown origin. Here the sample has tens of thousands of clones; 55% to 70% occur a single time. The leading ten clones occupy about 4% of the sample. No antigens are known for them. Sequencing used Tregs from blood. Interpreted using the paper, the cell subset or site label stands for: regulatory CD4+ T cells. Source of these receptors: a man aged 18 to 29 with type 1 diabetes.

The V and J genes are TRBV5-4 and TRBJ2-1; 7 nucleotides agree with TRBD2. Trimming at V came to 3 bases and at J to 6 bases, leaving 12 bases not matched to a gene. CDR3 length: 16 amino acids. The V gene's germline CDR1 is SGHNT and CDR2 YYREEE (reference sequence). The CDR3 protein is CASSSGLVWGSNEQFF. Written as DNA, the CDR3 is TGTGCCAGCAGCTCAGGACTAGTTTGGGGATCCAATGAGCAGTTCTTC.

This clone occurred once. V is TRBV6-5 and J is TRBJ1-2, with D unresolved. The germline V gene encodes CDR1 MNHEY and CDR2 SVGAGI. The CDR3 is 10 amino acids. V lost 8 bases and J 9 bases, leaving 10 bases between the germline ends. CDR3 coding DNA: TGTGCCAGCGGACTCGAGAGCTACACCTTC. As protein: CASGLESYTF.

V and J are TRBV11-1 and TRBJ2-7; D possibly corresponds to TRBD2 (5 bases). The CDR3 length is 10 residues. Looked up from germline, CDR1 is SGHAT and CDR2 is FQDESV (reference sequence). V lost 9 bases and J 5 bases, leaving 8 bases between the germline ends. The CDR3 nucleotides read TGTGCCAGATCGAGGGACGAGCAGTACTTC. Protein: CARSRDEQYF.

The chain is built from TRBV11-2 and TRBJ2-2; D gene uncertain. V was cut by 2 bases and J by 3 bases, with 7 bases left in between. Germline-derived CDR1 and CDR2 are SGHAT and FQNNGV. The CDR3 extends over 14 amino acids. The CDR3 sequence is CASSLNRDTGELFF. CDR3 nucleotide sequence: TGTGCCAGCAGCTTAAACCGAGACACCGGGGAGCTGTTTTTT.

The chain joins TRBV10-3 to TRBJ2-1, with 8 positions matching TRBD2. V shed 4 bases, J shed 7 bases, and the junction held 15 bases outside the gene matches. Germline V CDR1 and CDR2: ENHRY, SYGVKD. This CDR3 comprises 17 residues. CDR3 DNA: TGTGCCATCAGTGTGGAACGGGGGGGCCTGGGTTCGAATGAGCAGTTCTTC. As protein: CAISVERGGLGSNEQFF.

V gene TRBV4-1 combines with J gene TRBJ2-3; 9 bases agree with TRBD1. This CDR3 comprises 16 residues. CDR1 is MGHRA, CDR2 YSYEKL, per germline. After removal of 0 bases from V and 4 bases from J, the junction contained 5 bases not matched to a gene. The CDR3 protein is CASSQELWTGADTQYF. The CDR3 nucleotides are TGCGCCAGCAGCCAAGAGCTATGGACAGGGGCAGATACGCAGTATTTT.

This clone was detected a few times. CDR3 DNA sequence: TGTGCCAGCTCACCGGGACTAGGATACGAGCAGTACTTC. This encodes CASSPGLGYEQYF. V and J are TRBV18 and TRBJ2-7; 8 bases match TRBD2. This CDR3 region has 13 residues. Germline-derived CDR1 and CDR2 are KGHSH and LQKENI. With 3 bases clipped from V and 4 bases from J, the junction kept 2 bases outside the gene matches.

DNA of the CDR3: TGTGCCAGCAGCCGGGACAGGAACACTGAAGCTTTCTTT. The encoded protein is CASSRDRNTEAFF. This sequence joins TRBV7-2 and TRBJ1-1; 7 bases match TRBD1. Trimming took 5 bases from V and 1 from J; bases not matched to a gene: 1. In germline, CDR1 is SGHTA, CDR2 FQGNSA. CDR3 length equals 13 residues. Based on the CDR3 plus reference TRBV7-2 and TRBJ1-1, the full variable domain is GAGVSQSPSNKVTEKGKDVELRCDPISGHTALYWYRQSLGQGLEFLIYFQGNSAPDKSGLPSDRFSAERTGGSVSTLTIQRTQQEDSAVYLCASSRDRNTEAFFGQGTRLTVV.

The chain carries TRBV7-9 and TRBJ1-1; TRBD1 agrees at 7 bases. This CDR3 has 15 amino acids. Germline V CDR1 and CDR2: SEHNR, FQNEAQ (reference sequence). Germline trimming cut 0 bases from V and 1 base from J; bases unmatched to any gene: 2. The CDR3 DNA follows: TGTGCCAGCAGCTTAGCCCGGACAGGGAACACTGAAGCTTTCTTT. Protein sequence: CASSLARTGNTEAFF.

The rearrangement links TRBV7-9 to TRBJ2-1, with D perhaps TRBD2 (6 bases). Deletions cut 5 bases from V and 2 bases from J, with 19 bases between. Germline V gene lookup returns CDR1 SEHNR and CDR2 FQNEAQ (reference sequence). The CDR3 runs to 17 residues. CDR3 sequence (DNA): TGTGCCAGCAGCCCAAGGGTCAGCGGAGGGACCTACAATGAGCAGTTCTTC. Translation gives CASSPRVSGGTYNEQFF.

This clone was found a few times. The chain employs TRBV5-6 and TRBJ1-5; tentative D call: TRBD1 (5 bases). The CDR3 spans 15 residues. V lost 1 base and J lost 3, with 11 bases in between. Per the germline V gene, CDR1 is SGHDT and CDR2 is YYEEEE. The CDR3 bases are TGTGCCAGCAGCTTGTTCAGGGCCGACAATCAGCCCCAGCATTTT. Amino acid sequence: CASSLFRADNQPQHF.

This chain joins TRBV5-4 and TRBJ1-1, with D possibly matching TRBD1 (6 bases). V dropped 4 bases and J dropped 4 bases, with 14 bases sitting between them. Looked up from germline, CDR1 is SGHNT and CDR2 is YYREEE (reference sequence). This CDR3 has 14 amino acids. CDR3 loop: CASSITGILTEAFF. The CDR3, as DNA: TGTGCCAGCAGCATAACAGGGATTCTCACTGAAGCTTTCTTT.

The rearrangement uses TRBV7-2 and TRBJ2-3; D is unresolved. This CDR3 contains 15 residues. The V gene lost 6 bases and the J gene lost 3 bases, with 16 bases spanning the gap. Germline V lookup: CDR1 SGHTA, CDR2 FQGNSA. CDR3 DNA: TGTGCCAGCAGTTCCCCGGCTAGTGGTACAGATACGCAGTATTTT. Protein product: CASSSPASGTDTQYF.

The chain is built from TRBV7-2 and TRBJ2-7; weak D call: TRBD1 (6 bases). Trimming took 3 bases from V and 7 from J, leaving 16 bases between them. The CDR3 has 14 amino acids. In germline, CDR1 is SGHTA, CDR2 FQGNSA. The CDR3 sequence is CASSFGARGGEQYF. CDR3 nucleotides: TGTGCCAGCAGCTTTGGGGCCAGGGGTGGAGAGCAGTACTTC.

V is TRBV23-1 and J is TRBJ1-1, with TRBD1 matching 7 bases. Being an ORF, TRBV23-1 has a function that is uncertain. V lost 3 bases and J lost 0; bases outside the gene matches: 16. The CDR3 covers 19 residues. The CDR3 reads CASSHPDRDHLGMNTEAFF. The CDR3 nucleotides read TGCGCCAGCAGTCACCCTGACAGGGACCACCTCGGCATGAACACTGAAGCTTTCTTT.

V gene TRBV15 combines with J gene TRBJ2-3; TRBD2 matches 7 bases. The CDR3 has 15 residues. CDR1 LNHNV and CDR2 YYDKDF come from the germline V gene (reference sequence). V lost 0 bases and J lost 4; bases outside the gene matches: 4. The CDR3 sequence: CATSRELALADTQYF. The CDR3 bases are TGTGCCACCAGCAGAGAACTAGCGTTGGCAGATACGCAGTATTTT.

This rearrangement joins TRBV2 to TRBJ1-5; a weak D match, TRBD1 (5 bases). CDR1 is SNHLY, CDR2 FYNNEI, per germline. The CDR3 consists of 13 residues. V lost 7 bases, J lost 6 bases, and 13 bases lay in between. The CDR3: CASTGGGGQPQHF. The CDR3 region has the DNA TGTGCCAGCACCGGGGGGGGTGGTCAGCCCCAGCATTTT.